The 15 T cell receptor beta chains listed next were all sequenced from one sample in a study of cytomegalovirus exposure and HLA in healthy donors. With 60 Vbeta and 13 Jbeta primers, the PCR was carried out. Sequenced by immunoSEQ multiplex PCR; TCRdb stores in-frame clones only, minus some. The data contain about 43,000 clones, roughly 80% of them seen just once; the ten biggest clones take up 1.4%. Input material: PBMCs. These receptors came from a young man in good health and CMV-seronegative.

The chain joins TRBV9 to TRBJ2-1; the match to TRBD2 covers 8 bases. CDR1 and CDR2 (germline): SGDLS, YYNGEE. Trimming took 4 bases from V and 7 from J; bases not matched to a gene: 10. The CDR3 runs 15 residues. The CDR3 sequence: CASSPFVAGGNEQFF. As DNA, the CDR3 is TGTGCCAGCAGCCCCTTTGTGGCGGGGGGAAATGAGCAGTTCTTC.

The V gene is TRBV4-3, the J gene TRBJ1-5, with no clear D. Germline V CDR1 and CDR2: LGHNA, YSLEER. The CDR3 runs to 18 residues. V lost 0 bases and J 4 bases, leaving 19 bases between the germline ends. CDR3 nucleotide sequence: TGCGCCAGCAGCCAAGAATTCTCCGCGCACAGCGGGAATCAGCCCCAGCATTTT. Amino acid sequence: CASSQEFSAHSGNQPQHF.

The chain combines TRBV7-2 with TRBJ2-7, with 11 positions matching TRBD2. Per the germline V gene, CDR1 is SGHTA and CDR2 is FQGNSA. This CDR3 contains 15 residues. V gave up 1 base and J gave up 4 bases; unmatched junction bases: 3. In nucleotides, the CDR3 is TGTGCCAGCAGCTTAGATACTAGCGGGAGATACGAGCAGTACTTC. Translated, it gives CASSLDTSGRYEQYF.

CDR3 in amino acids: CASSPDFWAEQYF. CDR3 nucleotides: TGTGCCAGCAGCCCGGACTTTTGGGCGGAGCAGTACTTC. V gene TRBV6-5 combines with J gene TRBJ2-7; D possibly corresponds to TRBD2 (5 bases). Germline V CDR1 and CDR2: MNHEY, SVGAGI. There are 13 residues in the CDR3. Trimming pared 6 bases from V and 7 bases from J, leaving 16 bases between.

A few counts support this clone. V and J are TRBV29-1 and TRBJ2-3, with D maybe TRBD1 (6 bases). This CDR3 is built from 13 residues. The germline V gene encodes CDR1 SQVTM and CDR2 ANQGSEA. V lost 1 base and J 4 bases, leaving 9 bases between the germline ends. CDR3 nucleotides: TGCAGCGTTGAAGTGGGGGCGGCAGATACGCAGTATTTT. As protein: CSVEVGAADTQYF.

The chain carries TRBV7-9 and TRBJ2-1; TRBD2 agrees at 7 bases. CDR1 SEHNR and CDR2 FQNEAQ come from the germline V gene (reference sequence). V was clipped by 1 base and J by 8 bases; unmatched bases: 11. The length of the CDR3 is 16 residues. The CDR3 loop reads CASSLGRVAGYDEQFF. CDR3 DNA: TGTGCCAGCAGCTTAGGTAGGGTAGCGGGTTACGATGAGCAGTTCTTC.

The rearrangement links TRBV6-6 to TRBJ2-7, with 9 bases identical to TRBD1. CDR1 is MNHNY and CDR2 is SVGAGI in the germline V gene (reference sequence). The J segment lost 3 bases and the V segment lost 0 bases, leaving 0 bases of the junction unmatched. This CDR3 is built from 14 residues. Here the CDR3 DNA reads TGTGCCAGCAGTTACTCGACAGGGGGCTACGAGCAGTACTTC. It codes for CASSYSTGGYEQYF.

The V call is TRBV5-4, the J call TRBJ2-7; TRBD2 aligns across 10 bases. V shed 3 bases, J shed 3 bases, and the junction held 6 bases outside the gene matches. The CDR3 has 15 residues. From germline, CDR1 is SGHNT and CDR2 YYREEE (reference sequence). This CDR3 is CASSSRTSGVYEQYF. As DNA, the CDR3 is TGTGCCAGCAGCTCCCGGACTAGCGGAGTCTACGAGCAGTACTTC.

This clone was seen only once. The chain uses TRBV5-8 and TRBJ2-5; the match to TRBD2 covers 11 bases. Trimming removed 4 bases from V and 2 bases from J; junction bases left unmatched: 7. Germline V gene data show CDR1 as SGHTS and CDR2 as YDEGEE. CDR3 size: 16 residues. This chain's CDR3 is CASSRSSGRAQETQYF. CDR3 DNA: TGTGCCAGCAGCCGAAGTAGCGGGAGGGCACAAGAGACCCAGTACTTC.

This rearrangement joins TRBV2 to TRBJ2-1; D might be TRBD2 (5 bases). Germline V CDR1 and CDR2: SNHLY, FYNNEI. The CDR3 consists of 15 residues. Trimming took off 10 bases at V and 1 base at J, with 17 bases between the two ends. The CDR3 sequence: CATARSLGSYNEQFF. DNA of the CDR3: TGTGCCACCGCAAGATCACTAGGGTCCTACAATGAGCAGTTCTTC.

This chain connects TRBV19 to TRBJ2-7, with D perhaps matching TRBD1 (6 bases). This CDR3 is built from 14 residues. Germline V gives CDR1 LNHDA, CDR2 SQIVND (reference sequence). Trimming took off 3 bases at V and 3 bases at J, with 12 bases between the two ends. CDR3 DNA: TGTGCCAGTAGTATTTCGGACAGCTACTACGAGCAGTACTTC. Amino acid sequence: CASSISDSYYEQYF. Using reference TRBV19 and TRBJ2-7 for the parts outside the CDR3, the full variable domain is DGGITQSPKYLFRKEGQNVTLSCEQNLNHDAMYWYRQDPGQGLRLIYYSQIVNDFQKGDIAEGYSVSREKKESFPLTVTSAQKNPTAFYLCASSISDSYYEQYFGPGTRLTVT.

This rearrangement joins TRBV28 to TRBJ1-3, with unresolved D. The ends were cut back, 3 bases at V and 5 bases at J, with 8 bases in the middle. Germline CDR1 MDHEN, CDR2 SYDVKM. The CDR3 is 13 amino acids. The CDR3 bases are TGTGCCAGCAGTTTGGAGAGGCGAAACACCATATATTTT. Its translation is CASSLERRNTIYF.

The CDR3 here is CASSVEGATVSYEQYF. The DNA of the CDR3 is TGTGCCAGCAGCGTAGAGGGGGCTACGGTCTCCTACGAGCAGTACTTC. The chain links TRBV9 to TRBJ2-7, with 7 bases fitting TRBD1. This CDR3 is 16 amino acids long. Germline values: CDR1 SGDLS, CDR2 YYNGEE. J was trimmed by 0 bases and V by 0 bases; bases with no gene match: 6.

Details on this clone: At one end, the junction sequence differs from germline, possibly due to a read error. V gene TRBV5-1 combines with J gene TRBJ1-1; TRBD1 aligns across 9 bases. There are 15 residues in the CDR3. Germline lookup yields CDR1 SGHRS and CDR2 YFSETQ. The CDR3 sequence is CASSLVTGGNTEAFF. As DNA, the CDR3 is TGCGCCAGCAGTTTGGTGACAGGGGGGAACACTGAAGCTTTCTTT.

J is TRBJ2-7 and V is TRBV29-1, with D hard to call. Trimming removed 6 bases from V and 2 bases from J, with 14 bases in between. The length of the CDR3 is 13 residues. CDR1 and CDR2 from the germline V gene are SQVTM and ANQGSEA. The CDR3 DNA sequence: TGCAGCGTAGGAACAGACGCCCCCTACGAGCAGTACTTC. It codes for CSVGTDAPYEQYF.